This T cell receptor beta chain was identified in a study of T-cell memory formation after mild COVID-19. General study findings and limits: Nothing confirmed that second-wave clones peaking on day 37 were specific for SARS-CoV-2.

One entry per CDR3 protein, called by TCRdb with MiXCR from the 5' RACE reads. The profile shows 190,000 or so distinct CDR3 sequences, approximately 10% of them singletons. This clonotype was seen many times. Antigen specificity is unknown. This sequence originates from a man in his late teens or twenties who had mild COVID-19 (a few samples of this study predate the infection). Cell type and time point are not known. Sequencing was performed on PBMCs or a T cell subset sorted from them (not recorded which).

CDR3: CASSLAPSTGELFF. The CDR3 DNA follows: TGCGCCAGCAGCTTGGCCCCCAGCACCGGGGAGCTGTTTTTT. The rearrangement links TRBV5-1 to TRBJ2-2; D is unresolved. Deletions cut 0 bases from V and 4 bases from J, with 7 bases between. This CDR3 is built from 14 residues. From germline, CDR1 is SGHRS and CDR2 YFSETQ. Based on the CDR3 plus reference TRBV5-1 and TRBJ2-2, the full variable domain is KAGVTQTPRYLIKTRGQQVTLSCSPISGHRSVSWYQQTPGQGLQFLFEYFSETQRNKGNFPGRFSGRQFSNSRSEMNVSTLELGDSALYLCASSLAPSTGELFFGEGSRLTVL.